Listed below are T cell receptor beta chains from one sample, sequenced in a study of T cells after yellow fever vaccination. A single record per CDR3 protein comes from TCRdb applying MiXCR to the 5' RACE reads. The sample gives 310,000 or so distinct CDR3 sequences, 3.6% of which show up once; about a quarter is in the top ten. The sequences come from PBMCs, collected on the day of the yellow fever booster vaccination. Source of these receptors: a young man who received the YFV17D yellow fever vaccine. The CDR3 runs from the conserved cysteine through the conserved F or W. A D gene is named only where the DNA matches it firmly. Clone size is stated in some rows and not others, as once, few, many or a class when expanded.

size: many
D: TRBD2
V: TRBV9
J: TRBJ2-3
CDR3: CASTRTTSGGSTDTQYF
DNA: TGTGCCAGCACCCGAACGACTAGCGGGGGGAGCACAGATACGCAGTATTTT

size: many
D: TRBD2
V: TRBV20-1
J: TRBJ2-5
CDR3: CSASGQRGGKWENQETQYF
DNA: TGCAGTGCTAGCGGCCAGCGGGGGGGCAAATGGGAAAACCAAGAGACCCAGTACTTC

size: many
D: NA
V: TRBV6-6
J: TRBJ2-3
CDR3: CASSYRAYGGADTQYF
DNA: TGTGCCAGCAGTTACCGAGCTTACGGGGGAGCGGATACGCAGTATTTT

size: NA
D: TRBD2
V: TRBV5-1
J: TRBJ2-3
CDR3: CASSLDGGAEDTQYF
DNA: TGCGCCAGCAGCTTGGACGGGGGGGCTGAAGATACGCAGTATTTT

size: NA
D: TRBD1
V: TRBV4-2
J: TRBJ2-3
CDR3: CASSRPPGTGGSTDTQYF
DNA: TGTGCCAGCAGCCGACCGCCCGGGACAGGGGGAAGCACAGATACGCAGTATTTT

size: few
D: TRBD1
V: TRBV7-3
J: TRBJ2-5
CDR3: CASSLTGDRGAKETQYF
DNA: TGTGCCAGCAGCTTAACGGGGGACAGGGGAGCAAAAGAGACCCAGTACTTC

size: NA
D: NA
V: TRBV7-9
J: TRBJ1-3
CDR3: CASSPRRVSGNTIYF
DNA: TGTGCCAGCAGCCCTCGCCGCGTCTCTGGAAACACCATATATTTT

size: many
D: TRBD1
V: TRBV7-9
J: TRBJ1-2
CDR3: CASSFGTEGNQNYGYTF
DNA: TGTGCCAGCAGCTTCGGGACAGAAGGGAACCAGAACTATGGCTACACCTTC

size: many
D: NA
V: TRBV27
J: TRBJ1-5
CDR3: CASSFSGGGSGNQPQHF
DNA: TGTGCCAGCAGTTTCTCTGGGGGGGGCTCGGGAAATCAGCCCCAGCATTTT

size: many
D: TRBD1
V: TRBV5-1
J: TRBJ2-3
CDR3: CASSNHQGVADTQYF
DNA: TGCGCCAGCAGCAACCATCAGGGGGTGGCAGATACGCAGTATTTT

size: many
D: NA
V: TRBV18
J: TRBJ2-5
CDR3: CASSPRAGARETQYF
DNA: TGTGCCAGTTCACCACGTGCGGGGGCGCGGGAGACCCAGTACTTC

size: many
D: NA
V: TRBV12-3/TRBV12-4
J: TRBJ2-6
CDR3: CASSLSGANVLTF
DNA: TGTGCCAGCAGTCTATCTGGGGCCAACGTCCTGACTTTC

size: NA
D: TRBD1
V: TRBV7-3
J: TRBJ2-1
CDR3: CASSYSGGNFNEQFF
DNA: TGTGCCAGCAGCTACTCAGGGGGAAATTTCAATGAGCAGTTCTTC

size: few
D: NA
V: TRBV11-2
J: TRBJ2-6
CDR3: CASSLDLGFSGANVLTF
DNA: TGTGCCAGCAGCTTAGATCTGGGGTTCTCTGGGGCCAACGTCCTGACTTTC

size: few
D: NA
V: TRBV6-5
J: TRBJ2-1
CDR3: CASSYSKRTGAVRNEQFF
DNA: TGTGCCAGCAGTTACTCGAAGCGGACGGGGGCCGTCCGTAATGAGCAGTTCTTC

size: NA
D: NA
V: TRBV29-1
J: TRBJ2-7
CDR3: CSVTSPLNSYEQYF
DNA: TGCAGCGTCACCTCCCCACTGAACTCCTACGAGCAGTACTTC

size: many
D: NA
V: TRBV29-1
J: TRBJ1-1
CDR3: CSVRTLLNTEAFF
DNA: TGCAGCGTCCGGACTTTATTGAACACTGAAGCTTTCTTT

size: many
D: TRBD2
V: TRBV20-1
J: TRBJ2-5
CDR3: CSASGIGGAGETQYF
DNA: TGCAGTGCTAGTGGTATCGGGGGGGCGGGAGAGACCCAGTACTTC

size: NA
D: NA
V: TRBV30
J: TRBJ2-7
CDR3: CAWSVLRNDHEQYF
DNA: TGTGCCTGGAGTGTACTTCGAAATGATCACGAGCAGTACTTC

size: many
D: NA
V: TRBV30
J: TRBJ2-5
CDR3: CAWSWVEIETQYF
DNA: TGTGCCTGGAGTTGGGTAGAAATTGAGACCCAGTACTTC

size: NA
D: TRBD2
V: TRBV12-3/TRBV12-4
J: TRBJ2-7
CDR3: CASIRGSGGYEQYF
DNA: TGTGCCAGCATCCGGGGTAGCGGGGGGTACGAGCAGTACTTC

size: many
D: TRBD2
V: TRBV20-1
J: TRBJ2-3
CDR3: CSVPRLAGTDTQYF
DNA: TGCAGTGTCCCCCGGCTAGCGGGGACAGATACGCAGTATTTT

size: NA
D: NA
V: TRBV7-6
J: TRBJ2-1
CDR3: CASSRTADEQFF
DNA: TGTGCCAGCAGCAGGACCGCAGATGAGCAGTTCTTC

size: many
D: NA
V: TRBV5-1
J: TRBJ1-1
CDR3: CASSLLGANTEAFF
DNA: TGCGCCAGCAGCTTGCTGGGGGCGAACACTGAAGCTTTCTTT

size: NA
D: TRBD1
V: TRBV29-1
J: TRBJ1-2
CDR3: CSVRFSGQIYGYTF
DNA: TGCAGCGTTCGCTTTTCGGGACAGATCTATGGCTACACCTTC